The clone carrying this T cell receptor beta chain was recorded only once. The sample belongs to a study of blood T cell repertoires in COVID-19. CDR3 length: 14 residues. Germline V gene sequence: CDR1 SQVTM, CDR2 ANQGSEA. V lost 5 bases to trimming and J lost 1 base; unmatched junction nucleotides: 3. Data came from immunoSEQ multiplex PCR; TCRdb stores just in-frame clones and leaves some out. The sample shows some 250,000 clones, 86% of them seen only once. The sample consisted of peripheral blood. This clonotype was obtained from a man aged 30 to 45 who had recovered from COVID-19. V and J are TRBV29-1 and TRBJ2-2, with 8 bases that match TRBD1. CDR3 sequence reads: CSVTGTGNTGELFF. CDR3 nucleotide sequence: TGCAGCGTTACCGGGACAGGGAACACCGGGGAGCTGTTTTTT.